The rows below give T cell receptor beta chains drawn from one sample of a study of cytomegalovirus exposure and HLA in healthy donors. TCRdb's table, derived via immunoSEQ multiplex PCR, lists solely in-frame clones and lacks some. Of around 140,000 clones listed, about 80% are singletons. The sequenced material came from PBMCs. The receptors derive from a woman aged 35 to 49 in good health and CMV-seropositive. Each CDR3 is given with its conserved first and last residue. The D gene is left open where the match is weak. Rows give clone size only sometimes, using once, few, many, or a class for an expanded clone.

NA	TRBV30	TRBJ1-2	TRBD1	TGTGCCTGCCTCGGGACAGACTATGGCTACACCTTC	CACLGTDYGYTF
NA	TRBV5-4	TRBJ2-5	TRBD2	TGTGCCAGCAGCTTGACTAGCGGCCAAGAGACCCAGTACTTC	CASSLTSGQETQYF
few	TRBV7-9	TRBJ2-7	NA	TGTGCCAGCAGCTTAGTGGCCGGACAACAGGGCTACGAGCAGTACTTC	CASSLVAGQQGYEQYF
once	TRBV4-2	TRBJ2-7	NA	TGTGCCAGCAGCCAAGATGGGGCAGCCTACGAGCAGTACTTC	CASSQDGAAYEQYF
NA	TRBV10-3	TRBJ2-4	TRBD2	TGTGCCATCAGCGAACCGGGACTACAGGTTCAGTACTTC	CAISEPGLQVQYF
NA	TRBV19	TRBJ1-5	TRBD1	TGTGCCAGTAGCGCACAGGGGGGTCTTCTTAATCAGCCCCAGCATTTT	CASSAQGGLLNQPQHF
few	TRBV4-1	TRBJ2-3	NA	TGCGCCAGCAGCCAAGATCTGGATACGCAGTATTTT	CASSQDLDTQYF
medium-sized	TRBV7-9	TRBJ2-1	TRBD2	TGTGCCAGCAGCCCTCTAGCGGGCTCCTACAATGAGCAGTTCTTC	CASSPLAGSYNEQFF
NA	TRBV18	TRBJ2-7	NA	TGTGCCAGCTCACCAATCAATGAGAACTACGAGCAGTACTTC	CASSPINENYEQYF
NA	TRBV4-2	TRBJ2-7	TRBD1	TGTGCCAGCAGCCAAGTGGGCGGGCAGGGGGCCGGCGAGCAGTACTTC	CASSQVGGQGAGEQYF
once	TRBV6-5	TRBJ2-3	TRBD2	TGTGCCAGCAGTTACTCCGGGAGGAACACAGATACGCAGTATTTT	CASSYSGRNTDTQYF
NA	TRBV11-2	TRBJ2-1	TRBD2	TGTGCCAGCAGCTTTGGAATTTTCGCGGGAGGGGCCTACAATGAGCAGTTCTTC	CASSFGIFAGGAYNEQFF
once	TRBV2	TRBJ2-1	TRBD2	TGTGCCAGCAGTAGCGGGAGGGATCATGAGCAGTTCTTC	CASSSGRDHEQFF
NA	TRBV6-5	TRBJ2-7	TRBD1	TGTGCCAGCAGTTACTCGTTCGGGACAGTCTATTACGAGCAGTACTTC	CASSYSFGTVYYEQYF
NA	TRBV5-1	TRBJ2-3	TRBD1	TGCGCCAGCAGCTGGGGGGGACAGGGGACAGATACGCAGTATTTT	CASSWGGQGTDTQYF
NA	TRBV11-2	TRBJ2-7	NA	TGTGCCAGCAGCCGCGCTTACGGGCAGTACTTC	CASSRAYGQYF
NA	TRBV15	TRBJ1-2	TRBD1	TGTGCCACCAGCCGGACAGGGGGATTCGGTGGCTACACCTTC	CATSRTGGFGGYTF
NA	TRBV2	TRBJ2-1	TRBD2	TGTGCCAGCAGTCCTAGCGGGAGTTTTGGTGAGCAGTTCTTC	CASSPSGSFGEQFF
NA	TRBV7-9	TRBJ1-1	NA	TGTGCCAGCAGCTTAAGGGGGACGGAGGCTTTCTTT	CASSLRGTEAFF
NA	TRBV30	TRBJ2-7	NA	TGTGCCTGGAGTAAGGGGCTAGCGCCCTACGAGCAGTACTTC	CAWSKGLAPYEQYF
NA	TRBV5-5	TRBJ2-7	NA	TGTGCCAGCAGCAAACTGCAGGCGTACGAGCAGTACTTC	CASSKLQAYEQYF
NA	TRBV6-1	TRBJ1-5	NA	TGTGCCAGCAGATACATGGTACCCCAGCCCCAGCATTTT	CASRYMVPQPQHF
NA	TRBV5-1	TRBJ2-2	NA	TGCGCCAGCAGCTTCGGGAATGCGAACACCGGGGAGCTGTTTTTT	CASSFGNANTGELFF
NA	TRBV4-1	TRBJ2-2	TRBD2	TGCGCCAGCAGCCAAGCTAGCGGGAGGACGGACACCGGGGAGCTGTTTTTT	CASSQASGRTDTGELFF
many	TRBV5-1	TRBJ2-2	NA	TGCGCCAGCAGCTTCAGTGGCCTGGGCGCCGGGGAGCTGTTTTTT	CASSFSGLGAGELFF
NA	TRBV27	TRBJ2-5	NA	TGTGCCAGCAGCGAACAGAACGGAGAGACCCAGTACTTC	CASSEQNGETQYF
few	TRBV2	TRBJ2-3	TRBD2	TGTGCCAGCCATACCCTAGCGGGCACAGATACGCAGTATTTT	CASHTLAGTDTQYF
NA	TRBV6-1	TRBJ1-6	NA	TGTGCCAGCAGTGGGGACTTTAATTCACCCCTCCACTTT	CASSGDFNSPLHF
NA	TRBV27	TRBJ2-1	NA	TGTGCCAGCAGTTTTAGGAGGGGGGGATACAATGAGCAGTTCTTC	CASSFRRGGYNEQFF
NA	TRBV10-2	TRBJ1-5	NA	TGCGCCAGCAGTCTTGTCATTGGCCCCAATCAGCCCCAGCATTTT	CASSLVIGPNQPQHF
NA	TRBV4-1	TRBJ2-7	NA	TGCGCCAGCAGCCAATTTGCTAGCCCAAACTACGAGCAGTACTTC	CASSQFASPNYEQYF
NA	TRBV11-2	TRBJ2-7	TRBD1	TGTGCCAGCAGCCGACAGGGGAGCTCCTACGAGCAGTACTTC	CASSRQGSSYEQYF
NA	TRBV6-6	TRBJ1-5	NA	TGTGCCAGCAGTTACTCTTCGGGGGATCAGCCCCAGCATTTT	CASSYSSGDQPQHF
NA	TRBV18	TRBJ1-6	NA	TGTGCCAGCTCACCAGGGACTCAAGGCGATAATTCACCCCTCCACTTT	CASSPGTQGDNSPLHF
NA	TRBV6-1	TRBJ2-7	NA	TGTGCCAGCAGCCCGGCGGCCATCTCCTACGAGCAGTACTTC	CASSPAAISYEQYF
once	TRBV4-1	TRBJ1-2	NA	TGCGCCAGCAGCCAGGGCAGGGTGAACTATGGCTACCCCTTC	CASSQGRVNYGYPF
NA	TRBV7-8	TRBJ2-7	TRBD1	TGTGCCAGCAGCCCCCGACAGGGGGCGCAAGAGCAGTACTTC	CASSPRQGAQEQYF
once	TRBV19	TRBJ2-3	TRBD1	TGTGCCACCGCGGACAGGGCTGCAGATACGCAGTATTTT	CATADRAADTQYF
NA	TRBV19	TRBJ2-7	TRBD1	TGTGCCAGTAGTATCGGGACAGGGCCGTACGAGCAGTACTTC	CASSIGTGPYEQYF
few	TRBV11-3	TRBJ2-1	NA	TGTGCCAGCTCCAAGGACAGCAGGCAGTTCTTC	CASSKDSRQFF
NA	TRBV12-5	TRBJ1-2	NA	TGTGCTAGTGGTCAAGGGGATAACTATGGCTACACCTTC	CASGQGDNYGYTF
NA	TRBV6-1	TRBJ1-5	NA	TGTGCCAGCAGTGAGTACTTAAGGGAGGGTGGCAATCAGCCCCAGCATTTT	CASSEYLREGGNQPQHF
NA	TRBV6-6	TRBJ1-1	TRBD1	TGTGCCAGCAGTCGAGGGGACAGTCTCGAAGCTTTCTTT	CASSRGDSLEAFF
NA	TRBV4-2	TRBJ2-1	TRBD2	TGTGCCAGCAGCCAAGATTGGGGCGGGAGGGGGCGGGGTGAGCAGTTCTTC	CASSQDWGGRGRGEQFF
NA	TRBV27	TRBJ1-1	TRBD1	TGTGCCAGCAGTATTCGACAGGGGAACACTGAAGCTTTCTTT	CASSIRQGNTEAFF
NA	TRBV7-9	TRBJ1-4	NA	TGTGCCAGCAGCCACCGGGTCTCTAATGAAAAACTGTTTTTT	CASSHRVSNEKLFF
NA	TRBV7-2	TRBJ1-4	TRBD1	TGTGCCAGCAGCTTACAGTCAGGGGGTAGTGAAAAACTGTTTTTT	CASSLQSGGSEKLFF
NA	TRBV7-9	TRBJ2-3	NA	TGTGCCAGCAGCTTAGGACTGAGTTTGGGCACAGATACGCAGTATTTT	CASSLGLSLGTDTQYF
few	TRBV5-4	TRBJ1-1	NA	TGTGCCAGCAGCTCTCTACAGGGAACCGACACTGAAGCTTTCTTT	CASSSLQGTDTEAFF
NA	TRBV13	TRBJ2-2	NA	TGTGCCAGCAGCCCCCGGGGGGCAGGGAACACCGGGGAGCTGTTTTTT	CASSPRGAGNTGELFF
NA	TRBV6-1	TRBJ1-2	NA	TGTGCCAGCAGTGGTTTCTGGTCAGCTAACTATGGCTACACCTTC	CASSGFWSANYGYTF
NA	TRBV19	TRBJ2-7	TRBD1	TGTGCCAGTAGCGGGACAGGGGCCTCCTACGAGCAGTACTTC	CASSGTGASYEQYF